This T cell receptor beta chain was recorded in a study of long-term antiretroviral therapy in people with HIV. With survey level as its setting, the immunoSEQ assay was v3.0. Clones were read by immunoSEQ multiplex PCR, and TCRdb kept only the in-frame ones, dropping some. Among tens of thousands of clones listed, about 96% were seen once. V was shortened by 4 bases and J by 0 bases, with 9 bases between the two germline ends. Germline CDR1 reads MNHGY; CDR2 reads SVAAGI. This CDR3 has 14 amino acids. The rearrangement joins TRBV6-9 to TRBJ1-2, with D perhaps TRBD1 (5 bases). Source: unsorted PBMCs, taken 3.7 years after starting antiretroviral therapy. The sequence was collected from a woman between 50 and 59 years old with HIV. The CDR3 nucleotides read TGTGCCAGCAGTTCATGGACAACTAACTATGGCTACACCTTC. Amino acids: CASSSWTTNYGYTF.